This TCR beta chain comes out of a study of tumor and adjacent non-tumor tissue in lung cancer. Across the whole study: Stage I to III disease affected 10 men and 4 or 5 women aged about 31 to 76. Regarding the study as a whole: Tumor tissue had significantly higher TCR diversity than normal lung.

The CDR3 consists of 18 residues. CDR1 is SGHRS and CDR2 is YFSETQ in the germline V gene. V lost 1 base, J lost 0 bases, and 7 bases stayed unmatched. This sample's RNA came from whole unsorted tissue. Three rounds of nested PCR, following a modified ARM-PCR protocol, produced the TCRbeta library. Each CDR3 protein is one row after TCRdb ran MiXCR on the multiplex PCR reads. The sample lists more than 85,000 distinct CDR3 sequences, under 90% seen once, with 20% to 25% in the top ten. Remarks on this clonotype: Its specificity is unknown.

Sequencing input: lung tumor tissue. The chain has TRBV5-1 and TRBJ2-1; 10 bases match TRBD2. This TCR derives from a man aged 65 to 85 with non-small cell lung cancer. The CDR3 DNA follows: TGCGCCAGCAGCTTGACTAGCGGGACTTGGAGCTCCTACAATGAGCAGTTCTTC. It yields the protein CASSLTSGTWSSYNEQFF.